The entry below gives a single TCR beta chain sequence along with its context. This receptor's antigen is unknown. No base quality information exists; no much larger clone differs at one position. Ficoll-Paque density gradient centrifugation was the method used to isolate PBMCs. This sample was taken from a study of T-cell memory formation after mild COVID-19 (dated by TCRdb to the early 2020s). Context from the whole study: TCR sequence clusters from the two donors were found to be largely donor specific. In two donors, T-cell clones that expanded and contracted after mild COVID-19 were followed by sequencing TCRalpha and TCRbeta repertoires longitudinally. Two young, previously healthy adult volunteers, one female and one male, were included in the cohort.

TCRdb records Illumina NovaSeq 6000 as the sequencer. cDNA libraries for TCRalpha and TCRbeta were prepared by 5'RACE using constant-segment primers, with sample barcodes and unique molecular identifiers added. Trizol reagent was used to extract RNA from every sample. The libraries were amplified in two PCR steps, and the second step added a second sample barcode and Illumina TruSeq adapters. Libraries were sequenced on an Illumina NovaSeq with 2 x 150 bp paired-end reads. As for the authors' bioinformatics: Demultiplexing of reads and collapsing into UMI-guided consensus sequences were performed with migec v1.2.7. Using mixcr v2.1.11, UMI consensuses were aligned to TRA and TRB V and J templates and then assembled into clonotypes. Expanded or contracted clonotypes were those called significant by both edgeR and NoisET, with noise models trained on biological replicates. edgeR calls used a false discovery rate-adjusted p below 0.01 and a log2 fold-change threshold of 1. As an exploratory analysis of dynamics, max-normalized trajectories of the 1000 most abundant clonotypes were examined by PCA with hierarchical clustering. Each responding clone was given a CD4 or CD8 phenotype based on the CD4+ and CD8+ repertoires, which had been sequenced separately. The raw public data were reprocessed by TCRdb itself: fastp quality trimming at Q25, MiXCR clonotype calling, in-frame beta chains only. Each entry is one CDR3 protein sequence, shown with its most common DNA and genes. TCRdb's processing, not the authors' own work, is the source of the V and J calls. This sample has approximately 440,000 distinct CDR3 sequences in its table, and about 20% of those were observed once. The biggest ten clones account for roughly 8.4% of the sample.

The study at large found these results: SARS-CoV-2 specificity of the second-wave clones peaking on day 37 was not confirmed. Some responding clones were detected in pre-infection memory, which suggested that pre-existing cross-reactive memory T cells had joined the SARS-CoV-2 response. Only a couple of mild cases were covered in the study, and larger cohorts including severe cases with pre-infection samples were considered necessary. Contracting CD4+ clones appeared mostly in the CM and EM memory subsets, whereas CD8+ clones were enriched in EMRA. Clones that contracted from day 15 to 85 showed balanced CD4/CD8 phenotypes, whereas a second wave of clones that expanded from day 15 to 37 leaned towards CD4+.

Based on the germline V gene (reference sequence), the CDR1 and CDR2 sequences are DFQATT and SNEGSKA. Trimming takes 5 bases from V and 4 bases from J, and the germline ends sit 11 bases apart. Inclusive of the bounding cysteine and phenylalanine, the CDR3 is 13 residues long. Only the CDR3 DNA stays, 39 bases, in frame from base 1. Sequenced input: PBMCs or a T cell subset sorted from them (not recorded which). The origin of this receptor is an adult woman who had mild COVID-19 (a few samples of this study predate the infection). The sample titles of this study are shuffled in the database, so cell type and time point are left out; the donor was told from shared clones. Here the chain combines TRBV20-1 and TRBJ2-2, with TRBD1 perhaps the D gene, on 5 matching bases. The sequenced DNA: TGCAGTGCTCGCACAGGTTCCACCGGGGAGCTGTTTTTT. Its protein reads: CSARTGSTGELFF.